This T cell receptor (beta chain) was retrieved from a study of T cell responses to AZD1222 COVID-19 vaccine. Study results and limitations: Close to half of spike-specific TCRs reportedly recognize unmutated variant regions. At study baseline, merely roughly 6 AZD1222 recipients were seropositive.

As for this clone: What it binds is not known.

Profiling relied on immunoSEQ multiplex PCR, and the TCRdb table lists in-frame clones only, not all of them. This sample has about 99,000 clones, with roughly 86% found just once. In germline, CDR1 is LGHDT, CDR2 YNNKEL (reference sequence). The CDR3 is made up of 21 amino acids. Between the trimmed V and J ends, which lost 0 bases and 7 bases, there was a span of 33 bases. The sequenced sample was peripheral blood, obtained 28 days after the second dose of the MenACWY control vaccine. This clonotype was sampled from an adult who received the MenACWY meningococcal vaccine as a control. This chain joins TRBV3-1 (or the pseudogene TRBV3-2) and TRBJ1-2; D is perhaps TRBD1 (6 bases). This CDR3 reads CASSQERPPRQGPPLGGGYTF. The CDR3 DNA follows: TGTGCCAGCAGCCAAGAAAGACCTCCCAGGCAGGGGCCCCCTCTAGGTGGTGGCTACACCTTC.